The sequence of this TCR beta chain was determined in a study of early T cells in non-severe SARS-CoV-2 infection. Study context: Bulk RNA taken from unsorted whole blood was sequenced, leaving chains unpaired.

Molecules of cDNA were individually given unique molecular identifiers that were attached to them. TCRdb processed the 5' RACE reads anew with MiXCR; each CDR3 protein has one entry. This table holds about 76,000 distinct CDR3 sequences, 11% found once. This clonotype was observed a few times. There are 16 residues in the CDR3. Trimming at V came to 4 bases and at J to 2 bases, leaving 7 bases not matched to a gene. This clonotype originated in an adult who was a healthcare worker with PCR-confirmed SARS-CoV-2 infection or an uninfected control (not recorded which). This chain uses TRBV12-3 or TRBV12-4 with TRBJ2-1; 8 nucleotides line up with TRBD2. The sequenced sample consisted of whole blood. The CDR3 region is CASSSRTSLPYNEQFF. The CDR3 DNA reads TGTGCCAGCAGTTCCAGGACTAGCCTCCCCTACAATGAGCAGTTCTTC.